A single sample is the source of the 8 T cell receptor beta chains below, sequenced in a study of T cells in Graves' hyperthyroidism and ophthalmopathy. The source material, RNA transcripts, was used to amplify TCR beta CDR3 regions. With the HTBI primer set, the TCR CDR3 went through a first round of RT-PCR. MiXCR, run by TCRdb on the multiplex PCR reads, gives a single entry per CDR3 protein. The sample lists 600,000 to 650,000 distinct CDR3 sequences, around 15% occurring once. Sequencing was carried out using blood. The source of these receptors is a woman aged 25 to 39 with Graves' hyperthyroidism.

This clonotype was counted ten times or more. The CDR3 spells CASSLRFGWERGETQYF. In DNA, the CDR3 is TGTGCCAGCAGCCTCCGTTTTGGGTGGGAGAGAGGAGAGACCCAGTACTTC. The rearrangement uses TRBV7-2 and TRBJ2-5, with D possibly matching TRBD2 (5 bases). The CDR3 sequence is 17 residues long. Trimming removed 5 bases from V and 4 bases from J, with 23 bases in between. The germline V gene has CDR1 SGHTA and CDR2 FQGNSA.

A note on this clonotype: A much larger clone sits a single nucleotide away, making a read error possible. The chain is built from TRBV4-1 and TRBJ1-1, with D hard to call. Deletions cut 4 bases from V and 2 bases from J, with 20 bases between. The CDR3 consists of 17 residues. Germline CDR1 is MGHRA and CDR2 is YSYEKL. This chain's CDR3 is CASSRDGEGRYNTEAFF. The CDR3 DNA reads as TGCGCCAGCAGCCGAGACGGGGAGGGTCGATATAACACTGAAGCTTTCTTT.

This clonotype was seen at least ten times. The chain links TRBV6-1 to TRBJ2-2; possible D gene TRBD1, 5 bases. The V end was cut by 3 bases, the J end by 4 bases, with 15 bases between. Germline CDR1 is MNHNS and CDR2 is SASEGT. This CDR3 contains 16 residues. The CDR3 DNA reads TGTGCCAGCAGTGACGCGTGGAAGGGGATCACCGGGGAGCTGTTTTTT. Translated: CASSDAWKGITGELFF.

J is TRBJ2-6 and V is TRBV9, with no clear D. Germline V gives CDR1 SGDLS, CDR2 YYNGEE. Deletions cut 4 bases from V and 3 bases from J, with 11 bases between. There are 15 residues in the CDR3. CDR3 in DNA: TGTGCCAGCAGCTTCCGGACCCGTGGGGCCAACGTCCTGACTTTC. Protein sequence: CASSFRTRGANVLTF.

A word on this clonotype: Germline and junction disagree at one end, which may indicate a read error. The chain joins TRBV12-3 or TRBV12-4 to TRBJ2-6; D unresolved. The CDR3 contains 13 residues. The CDR3 sequence is CTSNSRASNVLTF. The CDR3 DNA reads TGTACCAGCAATTCCCGTGCATCCAACGTCCTGACTTTC.

This clonotype was picked up a small number of times. This sequence joins TRBV20-1 and TRBJ2-7; D is unclear. The CDR3 is 13 residues long. Germline lookup yields CDR1 DFQATT and CDR2 SNEGSKA (reference sequence). Trimming removed 3 bases at V and 4 bases at J, with 13 bases between. Here the CDR3 DNA reads TGCAGTGCTAGTAAAAGGGAAGGATACGAGCAGTACTTC. This gives the protein CSASKREGYEQYF.

This clonotype was seen once. The J gene is TRBJ1-6, the V gene TRBV19; tentatively, D is TRBD1 (6 bases). V dropped 3 bases and J dropped 7 bases, with 13 bases sitting between them. Per germline, CDR1 LNHDA and CDR2 SQIVND (reference sequence). The CDR3 extends over 15 amino acids. The CDR3 DNA follows: TGTGCCAGTAGTATCGGACAGTTCGAGAATTCACCCCTCCACTTT. The encoded protein is CASSIGQFENSPLHF.

V and J are TRBV12-3 or TRBV12-4 and TRBJ2-2, with 7 positions matching TRBD2. The CDR3 loop spans 16 amino acids. Unmatched junction bases numbered 9, after V lost 4 bases and J lost 4 bases. In DNA form, the CDR3 reads TGTGCCAGCAGTTCTATTACGGGAGGTTTCACCGGGGAGCTGTTTTTT. It specifies CASSSITGGFTGELFF.